The TCR beta chain described here comes from a study of Graves' ophthalmopathy and Graves' hyperthyroidism. CDR3 size: 14 residues. V shed 5 bases and J shed 1 base, with 11 bases lying between them. Germline V gene sequence: CDR1 SGHVS, CDR2 FQNEAQ. RNA transcripts yielded amplified TCR beta CDR3 regions. Investigators did first-round RT-PCR with HTBI primers, then second-round multiplex PCR. TCRdb recomputed calls from the multiplex PCR reads with MiXCR, one row per CDR3 protein. This sample has roughly 700,000 distinct CDR3 sequences, with roughly 40% found just once. PBMCs stemmed from over 9.5 ml of fresh peripheral blood.

The TCR was taken from an adult man with Graves' ophthalmopathy. The rearrangement links TRBV7-8 to TRBJ1-1; D is undetermined. Material for sequencing was peripheral blood. The CDR3 DNA reads TGTGCCAGCAGCCACGGCTGGGAGAACACTGAAGCTTTCTTT. Amino acids: CASSHGWENTEAFF.